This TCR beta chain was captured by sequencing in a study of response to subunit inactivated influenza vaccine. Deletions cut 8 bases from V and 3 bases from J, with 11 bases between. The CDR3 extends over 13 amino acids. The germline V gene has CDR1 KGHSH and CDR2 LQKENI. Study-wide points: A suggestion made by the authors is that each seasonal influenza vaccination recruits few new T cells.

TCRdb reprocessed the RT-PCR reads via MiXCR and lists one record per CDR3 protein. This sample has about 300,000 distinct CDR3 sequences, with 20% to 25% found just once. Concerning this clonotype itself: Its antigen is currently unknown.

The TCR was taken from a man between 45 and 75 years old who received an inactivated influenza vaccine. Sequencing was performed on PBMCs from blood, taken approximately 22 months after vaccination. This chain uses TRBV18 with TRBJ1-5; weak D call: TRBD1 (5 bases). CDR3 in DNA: TGTGCCAGCCGCCCAGGGCTCAATCAGCCCCAGCATTTT. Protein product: CASRPGLNQPQHF.